The T cell receptor (beta chain) described here comes from a study of T cells after yellow fever vaccination. About the research overall: Each low-cell-number fraction was prepared by means of SMART-Seq v4 Ultra Low Input.

Study findings and constraints: Only a minor proportion of clonotypes was detected across both CD4 and CD8 compartments.

Each CDR3 protein is one row after TCRdb ran MiXCR on the 5' RACE reads. The data contain 50,000 or so distinct CDR3 sequences, less than 8% of them singletons. Material: CD8+ T cells not binding an NS4B(214-222) dextramer, sorted from PBMCs, obtained roughly 47 days after the first yellow fever vaccination. The sequence derives from a young man who received the YFV17D yellow fever vaccine.

The CDR3 here is CASSLAVGPGQPQHF. The CDR3 DNA is TGTGCCAGCAGCTTAGCGGTGGGGCCCGGACAGCCCCAGCATTTT. V gene TRBV7-2 combines with J gene TRBJ1-5, with a weak D call TRBD1 (5 bases). The V end lost 0 bases, the J end lost 7 bases, and 13 bases lay between the germline ends. CDR3 size: 15 residues. Per the germline V gene, CDR1 is SGHTA and CDR2 is FQGNSA.